The following is a TCR beta chain sequence with its context. This record belongs to a study of shared clonotypes between healthy human individuals. Trimming shortened V by 3 bases and J by 4 bases, and 7 bases separated the two germline ends. Germline CDR1 is MNHEY and CDR2 is SMNVEV (reference sequence). The CDR3 spans 13 residues. Assay: immunoSEQ multiplex PCR; the TCRdb copy retains only in-frame clones and omits some. Of 1.5 million to 1.9 million clones in the sample, approximately 98% were seen once. The rearrangement joins TRBV27 to TRBJ1-5; TRBD1 is a possible D gene (6 bases). The sequence was collected from a man aged 25 to 45 in good health. Sequencing used naive CD4+ T cells sorted from blood. This sample's subset: CD45RA+ positively selected. The CDR3 loop reads CASSFQGNQPQHF. For the CDR3, the DNA is TGTGCCAGCAGTTTCCAGGGGAATCAGCCCCAGCATTTT.